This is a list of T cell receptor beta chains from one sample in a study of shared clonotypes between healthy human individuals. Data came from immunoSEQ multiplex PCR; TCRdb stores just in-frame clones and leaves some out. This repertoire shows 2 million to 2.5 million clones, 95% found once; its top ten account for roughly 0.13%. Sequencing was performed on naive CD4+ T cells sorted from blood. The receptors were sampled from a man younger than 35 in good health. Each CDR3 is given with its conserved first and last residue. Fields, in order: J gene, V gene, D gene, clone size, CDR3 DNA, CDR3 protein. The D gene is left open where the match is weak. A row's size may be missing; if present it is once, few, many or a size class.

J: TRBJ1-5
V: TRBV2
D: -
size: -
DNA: TGTGCCAGCAGCGGGGAGAATCAGCCCCAGCATTTT
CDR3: CASSGENQPQHF

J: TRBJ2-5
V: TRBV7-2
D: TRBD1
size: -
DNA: TGTGCCAGCAGCCAGGCCAGGGGGCGGCAGGGAGAGACCCAGTACTTC
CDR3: CASSQARGRQGETQYF

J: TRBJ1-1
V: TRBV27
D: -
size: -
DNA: TGTGCCAGCAGCCGCTACGGCAGACCCAATGAAGCTTTCTTT
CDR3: CASSRYGRPNEAFF

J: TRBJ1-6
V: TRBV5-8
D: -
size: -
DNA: TGTGCCAGCAGCTTGGGGCAGACCGATAATTCACCCCTCCACTTT
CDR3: CASSLGQTDNSPLHF

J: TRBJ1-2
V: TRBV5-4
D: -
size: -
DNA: TGTGCCAGCAGCTTTCGCGACGCCCGGCATGGCTACACCTTC
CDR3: CASSFRDARHGYTF

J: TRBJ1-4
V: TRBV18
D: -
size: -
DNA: TGTGCCAGCTCACCCGGGGGGGTGAATGAAAAACTGTTTTTT
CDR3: CASSPGGVNEKLFF

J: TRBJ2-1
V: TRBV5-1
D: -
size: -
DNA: TGCGCCAGCAGCTTGACAGGGTACACGGGGGAGCAGTTCTTC
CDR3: CASSLTGYTGEQFF

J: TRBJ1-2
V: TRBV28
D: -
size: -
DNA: TGTGCCATCGGAGGTTGGGGCTACACCTTC
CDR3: CAIGGWGYTF

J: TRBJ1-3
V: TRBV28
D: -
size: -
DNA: TGTGCCAGCAGTTTCACCCAGGCGAACTCTGGAAACACCATATATTTT
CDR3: CASSFTQANSGNTIYF

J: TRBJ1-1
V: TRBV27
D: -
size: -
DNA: TGTGCCAGCAGTTTTAGTTTTGGCACGTTCAGGGAAGCTTTCTTT
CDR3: CASSFSFGTFREAFF

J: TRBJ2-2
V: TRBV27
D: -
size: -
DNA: TGTGCCAGCAGTTTATCGGGCTACGGGACCTACGCGAACACCGGGGAGCTGTTTTTT
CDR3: CASSLSGYGTYANTGELFF

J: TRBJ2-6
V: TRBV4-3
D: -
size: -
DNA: TGCGCCAGCAGCCAAGAATGGGGGAGTGGGGCCAACGTCCTGACTTTC
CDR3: CASSQEWGSGANVLTF

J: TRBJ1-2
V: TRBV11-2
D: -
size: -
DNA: TGTGCCAGCAGCTTAGATAGATCCGGGGATGGCTACACCTTC
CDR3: CASSLDRSGDGYTF

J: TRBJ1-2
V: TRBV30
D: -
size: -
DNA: TGTGCCTGGAGTATGGTTAACTATGGCTACACCTTC
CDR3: CAWSMVNYGYTF

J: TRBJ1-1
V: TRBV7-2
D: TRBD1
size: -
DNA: TGTGCCAGCAGAACCACAGGGGGCACTGAAGCTTTCTTT
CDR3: CASRTTGGTEAFF

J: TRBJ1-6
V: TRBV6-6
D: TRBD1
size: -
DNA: TGTGCCAGCAGTTACCCAGGGGGGGATTCACCCCTCCACTTT
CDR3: CASSYPGGDSPLHF

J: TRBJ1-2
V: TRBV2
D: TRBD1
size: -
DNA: TGTGCCAGCCTAGAACGAGGACAGGGGTATGGCTACACCTTC
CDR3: CASLERGQGYGYTF

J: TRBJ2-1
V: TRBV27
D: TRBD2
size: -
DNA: TGTGCCAGCAGTTTAGGATTTTCTAGCGGCCCCTACAATGAGCAGTTCTTC
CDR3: CASSLGFSSGPYNEQFF

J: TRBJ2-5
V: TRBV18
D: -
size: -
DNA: TGTGCCAGCTCACCAAACGCTGCTAGCATGGAGACCCAGTACTTC
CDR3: CASSPNAASMETQYF

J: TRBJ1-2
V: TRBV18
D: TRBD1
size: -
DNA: TGTGCCAGCTCACCAAATGTAGGCAGGGGGCTGAGTAACTATGGCTACACCTTC
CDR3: CASSPNVGRGLSNYGYTF

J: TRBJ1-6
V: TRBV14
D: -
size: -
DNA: TGTGCCAGCAGCACGAGCGGATATTCACCCCTCCACTTT
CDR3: CASSTSGYSPLHF

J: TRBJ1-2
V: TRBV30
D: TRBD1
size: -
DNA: TGTGCCTGGAGTGTACTGTCAGGGGGCGGCTACACCTTC
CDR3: CAWSVLSGGGYTF

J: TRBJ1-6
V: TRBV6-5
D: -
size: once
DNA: TGTGCCAGCACCCGAGGGTTAGGGCAGAACTCACCCCTCCACTTT
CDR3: CASTRGLGQNSPLHF

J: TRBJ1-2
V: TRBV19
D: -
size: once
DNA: TGTGCCAGTAGTATGAGGGGAGATGGCTACACCTTC
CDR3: CASSMRGDGYTF

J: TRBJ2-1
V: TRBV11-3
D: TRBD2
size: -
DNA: TGTGCCAGCGGGCCCGGGACTAGCCTAAACAATGAGCAGTTCTTC
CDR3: CASGPGTSLNNEQFF

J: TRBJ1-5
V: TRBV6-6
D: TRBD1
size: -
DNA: TGTGCCAGCAGTTATGGACAGGGAGAGTATCAGCCCCAGCATTTT
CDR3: CASSYGQGEYQPQHF

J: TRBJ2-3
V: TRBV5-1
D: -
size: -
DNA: TGCGCCAGCAGCCCGGGGCTAAAACGGGCGTCGCGCACAGATACGCAGTATTTT
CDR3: CASSPGLKRASRTDTQYF

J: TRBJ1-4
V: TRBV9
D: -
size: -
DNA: TGTGCCAGCAGCCCCGGTGGGCCAGGTGCGGAAAAACTGTTTTTT
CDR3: CASSPGGPGAEKLFF

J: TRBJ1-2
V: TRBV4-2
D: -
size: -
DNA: TGTGCCAGCAGCCCAGACGTCAGGGAGGACTATGGCTACACCTTC
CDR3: CASSPDVREDYGYTF

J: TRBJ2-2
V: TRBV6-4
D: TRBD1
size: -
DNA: TGTGCCAGCAGTGTTGGACAGGGGAACACCGGGGAGCTGTTTTTT
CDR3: CASSVGQGNTGELFF

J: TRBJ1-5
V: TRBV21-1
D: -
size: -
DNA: TGTGCCAGCATCCTCGGTCCGGGCTATCAGCCCCAGCATTTT
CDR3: CASILGPGYQPQHF

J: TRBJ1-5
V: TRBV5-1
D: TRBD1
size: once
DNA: TGCGCCAGCAGCTTGGAGGGGGCACTGAATCAGCCCCAGCATTTT
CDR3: CASSLEGALNQPQHF

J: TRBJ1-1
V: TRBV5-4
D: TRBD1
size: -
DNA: TGTGCCAGCAGCTTCCAGGACAGGGCGAATACTGAAGCTTTCTTT
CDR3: CASSFQDRANTEAFF

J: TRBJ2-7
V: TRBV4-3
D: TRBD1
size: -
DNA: TGCGCCAGCAGCCAGTCGACAGGGGTGTACGAGCAGTACTTC
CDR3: CASSQSTGVYEQYF

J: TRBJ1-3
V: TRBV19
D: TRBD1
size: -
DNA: TGTGCCAGTAGTATTCGGACAGGGTCGACTGGAAACACCATATATTTT
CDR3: CASSIRTGSTGNTIYF

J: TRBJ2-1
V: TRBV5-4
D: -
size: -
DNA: TGTGCCAGCAGTCTTTCGGAAGCTTCCTACAATGAGCAGTTCTTC
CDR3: CASSLSEASYNEQFF

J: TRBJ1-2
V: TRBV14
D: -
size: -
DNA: TGTGCCAGCAGCCAGGGACCACCCCGGCACAACTATGGCTACACCTTC
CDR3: CASSQGPPRHNYGYTF

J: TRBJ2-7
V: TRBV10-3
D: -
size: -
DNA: TGTGCCATCAGTCTGACGGTCTACGAGCAGTACTTC
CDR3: CAISLTVYEQYF

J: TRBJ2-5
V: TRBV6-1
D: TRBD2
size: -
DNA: TGTGCCAGCAGTGAAGGTCTAGCGGGGGGAAAAGAGACCCAGTACTTC
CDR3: CASSEGLAGGKETQYF

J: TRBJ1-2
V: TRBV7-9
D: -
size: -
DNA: TGTGCCAGCAGCTTAAGAAAGGACTTACAGAACCTCTATGGCTACACCTTC
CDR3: CASSLRKDLQNLYGYTF

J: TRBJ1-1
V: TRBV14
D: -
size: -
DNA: TGTGCCAGCAGCCTAAAGTACACTGAAGCTTTCTTT
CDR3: CASSLKYTEAFF

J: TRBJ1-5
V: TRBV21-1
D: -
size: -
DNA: TGTGCCAGCAGCACAGGGGAGTCAGTCCCCTCCGCCGGTAGCAATCAGCCCCAGCATTTT
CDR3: CASSTGESVPSAGSNQPQHF

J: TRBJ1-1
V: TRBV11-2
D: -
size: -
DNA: TGTGCCAGCAGCCACGGACAGCTGAACACTGAAGCTTTCTTT
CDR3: CASSHGQLNTEAFF

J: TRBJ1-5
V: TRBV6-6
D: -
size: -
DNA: TGTGCCAGCAGTCCGCCTGGGAATCAGCCCCAGCATTTT
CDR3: CASSPPGNQPQHF

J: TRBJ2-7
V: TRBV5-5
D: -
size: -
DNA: TGTGCCAGCAGCTCCTTGATGATGACGCACTACGAGCAGTACTTC
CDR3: CASSSLMMTHYEQYF